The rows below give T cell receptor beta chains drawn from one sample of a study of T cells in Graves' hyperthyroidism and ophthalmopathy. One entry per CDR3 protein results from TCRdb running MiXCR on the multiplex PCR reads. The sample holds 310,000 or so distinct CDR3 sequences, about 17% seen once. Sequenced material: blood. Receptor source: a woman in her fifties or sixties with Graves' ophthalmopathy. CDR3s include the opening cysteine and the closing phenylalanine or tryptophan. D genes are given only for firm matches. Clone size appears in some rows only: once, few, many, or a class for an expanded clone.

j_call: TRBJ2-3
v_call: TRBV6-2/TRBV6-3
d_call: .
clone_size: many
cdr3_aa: CASRRSGTADTQYF
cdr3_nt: TGTGCCAGCAGGAGAAGCGGGACAGCAGATACGCAGTATTTT

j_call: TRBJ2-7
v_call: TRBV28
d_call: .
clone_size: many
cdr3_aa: CASSLSPHEQYF
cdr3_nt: TGTGCCAGCAGTTTATCCCCCCACGAGCAGTACTTC

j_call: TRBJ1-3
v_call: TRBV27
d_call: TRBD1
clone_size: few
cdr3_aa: CASSRTGSTSGNTIYF
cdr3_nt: TGTGCCAGCAGCCGGACAGGGAGCACTAGTGGAAACACCATATATTTT

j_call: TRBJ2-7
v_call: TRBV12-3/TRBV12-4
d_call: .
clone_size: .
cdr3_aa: CASSLLVVSSYEQYF
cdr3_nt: TGTGCCAGCAGTTTACTTGTTGTGAGCTCCTACGAGCAGTACTTC

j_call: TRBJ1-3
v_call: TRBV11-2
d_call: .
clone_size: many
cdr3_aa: CASSSKSTTIYF
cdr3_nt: TGTGCCAGCAGCTCGAAATCGACTACCATATATTTT

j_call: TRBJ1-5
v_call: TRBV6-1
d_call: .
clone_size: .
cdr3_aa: CASSRRPGSGKSNQPQHF
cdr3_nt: TGTGCCAGCAGTCGACGCCCGGGCTCCGGAAAAAGCAATCAGCCCCAGCATTTT

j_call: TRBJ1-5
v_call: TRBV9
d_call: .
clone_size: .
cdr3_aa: CASSVGQGAGNQPQHF
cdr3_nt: TGTGCCAGCAGCGTAGGGCAGGGAGCGGGCAATCAGCCCCAGCATTTT

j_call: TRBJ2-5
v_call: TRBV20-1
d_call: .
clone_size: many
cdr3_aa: CSATTLGFRETQYF
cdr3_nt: TGCAGTGCTACGACACTAGGATTTAGGGAGACCCAGTACTTC

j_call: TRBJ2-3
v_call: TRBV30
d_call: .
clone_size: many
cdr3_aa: CAWSVNTDTQYF
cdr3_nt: TGTGCCTGGAGTGTAAACACAGATACGCAGTATTTT

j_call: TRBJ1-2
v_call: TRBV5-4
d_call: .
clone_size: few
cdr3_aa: CASSTPRAGVYGYTF
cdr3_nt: TGTGCCAGCAGCACGCCGCGGGCAGGGGTCTATGGCTACACCTTC

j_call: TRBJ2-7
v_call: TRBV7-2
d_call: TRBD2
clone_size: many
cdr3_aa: CASSLKAASGGTSYEQYF
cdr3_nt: TGTGCCAGCAGCTTAAAGGCGGCTAGCGGGGGAACCTCCTACGAGCAGTACTTC

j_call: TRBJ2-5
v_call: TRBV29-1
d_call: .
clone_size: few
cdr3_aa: CSVELYQETQYF
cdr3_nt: TGCAGCGTTGAACTATACCAAGAGACCCAGTACTTC

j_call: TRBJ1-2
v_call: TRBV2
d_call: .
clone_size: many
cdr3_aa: CATQGTEGYYGYTF
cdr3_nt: TGTGCCACCCAGGGAACAGAAGGGTACTATGGCTACACCTTC

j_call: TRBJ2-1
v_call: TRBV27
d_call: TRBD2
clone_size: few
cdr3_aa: CASSLMASGSRDEQFF
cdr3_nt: TGTGCCAGCAGTTTAATGGCTAGCGGGAGTAGGGACGAGCAGTTCTTC

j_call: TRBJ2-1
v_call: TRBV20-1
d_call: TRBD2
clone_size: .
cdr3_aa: CRLAGGNEQFF
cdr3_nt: TGCAGGCTAGCGGGGGGGAATGAGCAGTTCTTC